The TCR beta chain described here comes from a study of blood T cell repertoires in COVID-19. Generated by immunoSEQ multiplex PCR, the TCRdb table keeps only in-frame clones and is missing some. The table has about 250,000 clones, 80% to 85% seen once. CDR3 length equals 14 residues. Germline-derived CDR1 and CDR2 are LNHDA and SQIVND (reference sequence). Trimming took 3 bases from V and 1 from J; bases not matched to a gene: 2. Study members were between roughly 18 and 100 years old and lived in 24 US regions. The V call is TRBV19, the J call TRBJ2-5; TRBD2 aligns across 7 bases. This receptor was taken from a man in his fifties who had recovered from COVID-19. Sequencing used PBMCs or T cells enriched from blood (not recorded which). The CDR3 DNA follows: TGTGCCAGTAGTATCGGGGGGACCCAAGAGACCCAGTACTTC. Translation gives CASSIGGTQETQYF.